This record looks at one T cell receptor (beta chain) sequence and its context. As yet, its antigen is unknown. The sample is drawn from a study of tumor-infiltrating lymphocytes in primary liver carcinoma. RNA and DNA were co-extracted from approximately 20-30 mg of unsorted bulk tissue. Starting from 500 ng of total RNA, TCR beta cDNA was produced with a primer in the constant region. What produced the TCR beta libraries was three nested multiplex PCR rounds using slightly modified ARM-PCR. The first two PCR rounds, roughly 10 cycles each, used TRBV1-TRBV30 forward primers and a C-beta reverse primer. TCRdb re-derived calls from the multiplex PCR reads in MiXCR, one entry per CDR3 protein. There are 120,000 or so distinct CDR3 sequences in the sample; around two thirds occur only once, and around 9.3% lies in the top ten. J lost 1 base, V lost 8 bases, and 10 bases had no gene match. This CDR3 region has 15 residues. The germline gives CDR1 MGHRA, CDR2 YSYEKL.

Findings and caveats of the study: Blood fell significantly below tumors in its top-250-clone fraction (p = 0.039).

The material sequenced was liver tumor tissue from sampling region 1. As to subset: tumor region T1, superior pole. The chain is built from TRBV4-1 and TRBJ2-5; 7 nucleotides align to TRBD1. The clonotype originates from a woman in her sixties with primary liver carcinoma and hepatitis B virus infection. CDR3: CASARGSGTQETQYF. The CDR3 nucleotides read TGCGCCAGCGCCAGGGGGTCGGGGACCCAAGAGACCCAGTACTTC.